This T cell receptor (beta chain) was retrieved from a study of cytomegalovirus exposure and HLA in healthy donors. The study, taken as a whole, reports: Per a later analysis, HLA-associated TCR beta chains showed more clonal expansion than other, equally common TCR beta chains.

The germline V gene has CDR1 MDHEN and CDR2 SYDVKM. The CDR3 contains 15 residues. The V and J ends lost 10 bases and 5 bases, in that order; junction bases with no gene match: 11. Comment on this clone: Its antigen is still unknown.

PCR used 60 Vbeta primers and 13 Jbeta primers. Produced via immunoSEQ multiplex PCR; TCRdb's table is partial and in-frame only. The sample records around 150,000 clones, roughly four fifths being singletons. This rearrangement joins TRBV28 to TRBJ1-6; 7 bases map to TRBD1. The sequence was obtained from a man between 45 and 60 years old in good health and CMV-seropositive. Sequenced sample: PBMCs. CDR3 nucleotides: TGTGCCACCCCAGGGGGGCAGGGGGATAATTCACCCCTCCACTTT. Its translation is CATPGGQGDNSPLHF.